This T cell receptor (beta chain) originates from a study of Graves' ophthalmopathy and Graves' hyperthyroidism. The authors amplified TCR beta CDR3 regions, and they did so from RNA transcripts for repertoire sequencing. Following a first-round RT-PCR that used HTBI primers, a second-round multiplex PCR was carried out. TCRdb analysed the multiplex PCR reads with MiXCR anew, one entry per CDR3 protein. The sample lists approximately 210,000 distinct CDR3 sequences, just under 30% seen once, with around 9.8% in the top ten. Many counts were recorded for this clonotype. Antigen: not known. The diagnostic workup employed clinical symptoms, serum thyroxine, TRAb, thyroid ultrasound and orbital computed tomography. Study-wide results and caveats: Detection in blood was also observed for most expanded thyroid clonotypes above 0.001 frequency.

Germline trimming cut 4 bases from V and 4 bases from J; bases unmatched to any gene: 4. Per germline, CDR1 LGHNA and CDR2 YSLEER. CDR3 length equals 15 residues. The chain carries TRBV4-3 and TRBJ2-7, with 13 bases lining up with TRBD2. This TCR was sampled from a man aged 50 to 59 with Graves' ophthalmopathy. Sample: peripheral blood. The CDR3 DNA reads TGCGCCAGCAGCCCTTGGACTAGCGGGAGTTACGAGCAGTACTTC. Its translation is CASSPWTSGSYEQYF.